This T cell receptor (beta chain) is from a study of blood T cell repertoires in COVID-19. Study summary: The samples span acute and convalescent COVID-19 from the United States, Italy and Spain. Nucleic acid was either cDNA or gDNA, and it came from T cells, B-cell-depleted T cells, or PBMCs.

The CDR3 is 15 residues long. V lost 3 bases to trimming and J lost 4 bases, with 16 bases between them. Germline-derived CDR1 and CDR2 are SGDLS and YYNGEE. Study processing details: Amplification from reference gene primers served as the basis for estimated nucleated cell counts. Libraries were prepared by immunoSEQ multiplex PCR; TCRdb keeps only in-frame clonotypes and omits some of them. D and trimming were read from the DNA, whereas the V and J calls and clone size are those reported in that table. This sample has approximately 470,000 clones, with approximately 85% found just once. Sequences were obtained from peripheral blood. This rearrangement joins TRBV9 to TRBJ1-1, with a tentative D call TRBD1 (6 bases). This sequence was found in a human donor in a cohort sampled during active COVID-19. DNA for the CDR3: TGTGCCAGCAGCGCTCAGCCGGGAGGGGGCACTGAAGCTTTCTTT. Residues: CASSAQPGGGTEAFF. The complete variable domain, with remaining parts taken from reference TRBV9 and TRBJ1-1, reads DSGVTQTPKHLITATGQRVTLRCSPRSGDLSVYWYQQSLDQGLQFLIQYYNGEERAKGNILERFSAQQFPDLHSELNLSSLELGDSALYFCASSAQPGGGTEAFFGQGTRLTVV.